The clone carrying this TCR beta chain has a handful of counts. Its antigen remains unknown. The sample is drawn from a study of T-cell memory formation after mild COVID-19. The study's findings and limits: Largely, contracting CD4+ clones fell within CM and EM, and contracting CD8+ clones within EMRA. A balance of CD4 and CD8 characterized clones contracting day 15 to 85, whereas later expanders leaned CD4+. Cross-reactive memory apparently joined, as some responding clones appeared in pre-infection memory.

Sample barcodes and UMIs were carried by the TCR alpha and TCR beta cDNA libraries that 5'RACE generated with constant-segment primers. TCRdb passed the 5' RACE reads through MiXCR, listing each CDR3 protein once. The table shows about 430,000 distinct CDR3 sequences, with roughly 26% occurring only once. The CDR3 is 13 residues long. Trimming stripped 0 bases from V and 5 bases from J, with 10 bases between. Germline V gene sequence: CDR1 DFQATT, CDR2 SNEGSKA (reference sequence). The receptor was isolated from an adult woman who had mild COVID-19 (a few samples of this study predate the infection). Cell type and time point are not known. The chain is built from TRBV20-1 and TRBJ2-5; unclear D gene. Sequenced material: PBMCs or a T cell subset sorted from them (not recorded which). DNA for the CDR3: TGCAGTGCTAGAGATCTTATTTACGAGACCCAGTACTTC. Amino acids: CSARDLIYETQYF.